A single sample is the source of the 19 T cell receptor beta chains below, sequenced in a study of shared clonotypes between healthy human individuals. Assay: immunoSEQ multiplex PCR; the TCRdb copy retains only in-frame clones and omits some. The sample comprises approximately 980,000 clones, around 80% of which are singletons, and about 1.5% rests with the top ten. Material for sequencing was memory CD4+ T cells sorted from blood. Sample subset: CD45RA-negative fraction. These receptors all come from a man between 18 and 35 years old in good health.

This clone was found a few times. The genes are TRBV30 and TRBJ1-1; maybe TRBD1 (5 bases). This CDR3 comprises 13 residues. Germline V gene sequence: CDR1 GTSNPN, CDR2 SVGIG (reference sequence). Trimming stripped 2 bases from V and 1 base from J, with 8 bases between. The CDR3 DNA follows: TGTGCCTGGAGTAGGGACGGGAACACTGAAGCTTTCTTT. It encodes CAWSRDGNTEAFF.

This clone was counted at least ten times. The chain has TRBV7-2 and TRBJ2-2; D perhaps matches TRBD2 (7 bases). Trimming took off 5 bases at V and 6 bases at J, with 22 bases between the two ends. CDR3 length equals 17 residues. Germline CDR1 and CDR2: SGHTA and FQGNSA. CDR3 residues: CASSVRTGGTGAGELFF. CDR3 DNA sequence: TGTGCCAGCAGCGTAAGAACGGGGGGCACGGGCGCCGGGGAGCTGTTTTTT.

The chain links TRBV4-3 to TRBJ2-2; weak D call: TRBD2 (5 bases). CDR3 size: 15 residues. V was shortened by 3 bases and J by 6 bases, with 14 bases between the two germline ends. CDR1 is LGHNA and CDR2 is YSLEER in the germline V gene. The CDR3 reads CASSQLPGGPGELFF. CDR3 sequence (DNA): TGCGCCAGCAGCCAGCTACCCGGAGGTCCCGGGGAGCTGTTTTTT.

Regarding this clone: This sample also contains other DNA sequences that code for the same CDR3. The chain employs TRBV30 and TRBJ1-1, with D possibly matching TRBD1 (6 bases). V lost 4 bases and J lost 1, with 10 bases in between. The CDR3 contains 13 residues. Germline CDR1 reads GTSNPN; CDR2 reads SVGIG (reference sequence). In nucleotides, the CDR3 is TGTGCCTGGACCCAAGGGGGGAACACTGAAGCTTTCTTT. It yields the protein CAWTQGGNTEAFF.

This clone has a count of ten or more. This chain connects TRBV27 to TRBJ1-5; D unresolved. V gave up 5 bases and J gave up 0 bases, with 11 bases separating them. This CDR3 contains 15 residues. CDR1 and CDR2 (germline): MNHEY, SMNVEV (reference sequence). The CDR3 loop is CASSKTADSNQPQHF. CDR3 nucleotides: TGTGCCAGCAGTAAGACGGCTGATAGCAATCAGCCCCAGCATTTT.

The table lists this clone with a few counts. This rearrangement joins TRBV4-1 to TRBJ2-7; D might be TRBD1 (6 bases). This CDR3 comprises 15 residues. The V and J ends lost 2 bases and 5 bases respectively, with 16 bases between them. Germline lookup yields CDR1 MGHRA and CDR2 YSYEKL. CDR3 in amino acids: CASSQSRDTTHEQYF. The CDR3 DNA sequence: TGCGCCAGCAGCCAATCCCGGGACACGACCCACGAGCAGTACTTC.

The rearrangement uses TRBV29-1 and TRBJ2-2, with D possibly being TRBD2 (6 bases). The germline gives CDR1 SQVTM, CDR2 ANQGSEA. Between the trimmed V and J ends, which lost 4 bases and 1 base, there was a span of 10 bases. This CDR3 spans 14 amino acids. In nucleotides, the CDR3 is TGCAGCGTTGGGGCGGGACTGAACACCGGGGAGCTGTTTTTT. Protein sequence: CSVGAGLNTGELFF.

The CDR3 here is CASSEAGTLSGGYLSTQYF. DNA for the CDR3: TGTGCCAGCAGTGAAGCGGGGACACTTAGCGGCGGGTATTTAAGTACGCAGTATTTT. The V call is TRBV6-1, the J call TRBJ2-3; D might be TRBD1 or TRBD2, each matching 6 bases. V dropped 0 bases and J dropped 8 bases, with 27 bases sitting between them. There are 19 residues in the CDR3. Germline lookup yields CDR1 MNHNS and CDR2 SASEGT.

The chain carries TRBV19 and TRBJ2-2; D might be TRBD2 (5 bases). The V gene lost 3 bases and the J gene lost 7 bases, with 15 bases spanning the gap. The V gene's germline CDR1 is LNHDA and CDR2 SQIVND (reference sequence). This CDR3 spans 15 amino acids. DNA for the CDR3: TGTGCCAGTAGTATCGGAGCGGCAAGGGTCGGGGAGCTGTTTTTT. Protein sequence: CASSIGAARVGELFF.

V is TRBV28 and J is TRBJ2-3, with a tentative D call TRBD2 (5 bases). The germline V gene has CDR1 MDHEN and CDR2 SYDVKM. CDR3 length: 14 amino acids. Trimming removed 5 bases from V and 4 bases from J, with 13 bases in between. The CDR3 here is CASSPSRASDTQYF. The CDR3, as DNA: TGTGCCAGCAGTCCTTCGAGGGCGTCAGATACGCAGTATTTT.

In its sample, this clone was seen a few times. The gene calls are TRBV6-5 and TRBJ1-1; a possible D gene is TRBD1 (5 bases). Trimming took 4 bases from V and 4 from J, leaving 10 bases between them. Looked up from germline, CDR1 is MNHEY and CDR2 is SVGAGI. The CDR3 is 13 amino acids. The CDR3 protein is CASSFSGSTEAFF. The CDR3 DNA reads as TGTGCCAGCAGTTTTTCAGGGAGCACTGAAGCTTTCTTT.

Here the CDR3 DNA reads TGTGCCAGCAGCCCTCAGGGAATGAGCACAGATACGCAGTATTTT. It translates to CASSPQGMSTDTQYF. The chain has TRBV7-9 and TRBJ2-3, with D possibly being TRBD1 (5 bases). Germline V gene lookup returns CDR1 SEHNR and CDR2 FQNEAQ (reference sequence). This CDR3 has 15 residues. V was clipped by 5 bases and J by 0 bases, with 12 bases between them.

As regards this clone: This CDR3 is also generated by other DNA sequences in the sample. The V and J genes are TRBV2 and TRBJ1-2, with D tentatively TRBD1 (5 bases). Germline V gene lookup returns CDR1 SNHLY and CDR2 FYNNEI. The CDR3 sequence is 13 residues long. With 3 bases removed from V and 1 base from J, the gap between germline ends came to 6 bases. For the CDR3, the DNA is TGTGCCAGCAGTGAGGGGGTTAACTATGGCTACACCTTC. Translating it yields CASSEGVNYGYTF.

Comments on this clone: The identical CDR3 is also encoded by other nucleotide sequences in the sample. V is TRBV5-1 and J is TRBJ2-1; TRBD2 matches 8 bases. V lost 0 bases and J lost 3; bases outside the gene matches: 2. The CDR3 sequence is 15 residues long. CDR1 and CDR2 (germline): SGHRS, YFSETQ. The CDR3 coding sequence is TGCGCCAGCAGCTTGGCCCTAGCGGGCTACAATGAGCAGTTCTTC. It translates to CASSLALAGYNEQFF.

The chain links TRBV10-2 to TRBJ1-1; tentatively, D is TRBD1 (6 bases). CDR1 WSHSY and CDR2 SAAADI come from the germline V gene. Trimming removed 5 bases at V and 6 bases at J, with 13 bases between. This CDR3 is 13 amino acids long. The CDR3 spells CASSHLGASEAFF. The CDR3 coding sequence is TGCGCCAGCAGTCACTTGGGGGCCTCTGAAGCTTTCTTT.

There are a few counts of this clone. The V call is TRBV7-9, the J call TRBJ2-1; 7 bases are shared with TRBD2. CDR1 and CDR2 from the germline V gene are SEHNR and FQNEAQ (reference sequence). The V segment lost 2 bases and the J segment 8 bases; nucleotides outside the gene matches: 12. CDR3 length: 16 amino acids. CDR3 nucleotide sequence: TGTGCCAGCAGCTTAATAGCTAGCGGACTTACCTATGAGCAGTTCTTC. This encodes CASSLIASGLTYEQFF.

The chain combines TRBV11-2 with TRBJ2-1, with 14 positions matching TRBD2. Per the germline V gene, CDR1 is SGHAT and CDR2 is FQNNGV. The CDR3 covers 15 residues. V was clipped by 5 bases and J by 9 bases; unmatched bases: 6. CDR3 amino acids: CASSVTSGGAGEQFF. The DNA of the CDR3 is TGTGCCAGCAGCGTGACTAGCGGGGGGGCCGGTGAGCAGTTCTTC.

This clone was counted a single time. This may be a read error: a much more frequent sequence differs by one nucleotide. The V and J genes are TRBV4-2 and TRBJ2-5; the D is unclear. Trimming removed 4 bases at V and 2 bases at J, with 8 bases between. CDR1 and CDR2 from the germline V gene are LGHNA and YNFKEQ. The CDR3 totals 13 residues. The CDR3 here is CASSLGQQETQYF. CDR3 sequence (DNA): TGTGCCAGCAGCCTCGGGCAGCAAGAGACCCAGTACTTC.

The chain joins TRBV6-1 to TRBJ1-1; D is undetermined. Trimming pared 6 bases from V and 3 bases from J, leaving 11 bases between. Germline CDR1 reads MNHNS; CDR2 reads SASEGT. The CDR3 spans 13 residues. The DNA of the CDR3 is TGTGCCAGCAGGGTTGCTAGTTACACTGAAGCTTTCTTT. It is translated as CASRVASYTEAFF.